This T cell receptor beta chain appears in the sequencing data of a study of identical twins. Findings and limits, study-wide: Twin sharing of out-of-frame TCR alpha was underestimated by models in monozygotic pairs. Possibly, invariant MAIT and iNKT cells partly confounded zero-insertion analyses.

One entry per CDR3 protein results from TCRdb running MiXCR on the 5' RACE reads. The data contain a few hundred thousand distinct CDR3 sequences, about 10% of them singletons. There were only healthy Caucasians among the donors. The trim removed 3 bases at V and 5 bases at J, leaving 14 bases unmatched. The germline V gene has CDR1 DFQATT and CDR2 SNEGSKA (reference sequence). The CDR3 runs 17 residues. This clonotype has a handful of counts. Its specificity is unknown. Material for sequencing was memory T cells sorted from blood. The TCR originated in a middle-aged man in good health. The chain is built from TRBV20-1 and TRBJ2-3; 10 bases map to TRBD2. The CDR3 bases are TGCAGTGCTAGCCCCTTTTGGAGCGGGAGGGTGGAAGATACGCAGTATTTT. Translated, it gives CSASPFWSGRVEDTQYF.